This TCR beta chain was recovered during a study of siplizumab effects on memory and regulatory T cells. Study results and limitations: A major contribution to the alloresponse seemed to be made by naive T cells, which seemed more diverse than memory cells.

Profiled with immunoSEQ multiplex PCR; TCRdb holds only in-frame clones, not every one. The table has roughly 100,000 clones, about 92% seen once. As concerns this clone: Its matching antigen is unknown.

J was trimmed by 6 bases and V by 5 bases; bases with no gene match: 6. The CDR3 extends over 13 amino acids. Germline V gives CDR1 SQVTM, CDR2 ANQGSEA. Sequenced sample: CD4+ T cells sorted from blood. J is TRBJ2-2 and V is TRBV29-1; 7 bases are a match to TRBD1. The TCR originated in a human donor in good health. The CDR3 is CSVMTGPSGELFF. In nucleotides, the CDR3 is TGCAGCGTTATGACAGGGCCATCCGGGGAGCTGTTTTTT.